This TCR beta chain comes out of a study of T cells in Graves' hyperthyroidism and ophthalmopathy. The source material, RNA transcripts, was used to amplify TCR beta CDR3 regions. With the HTBI primer set, the TCR CDR3 went through a first round of RT-PCR. A single record per CDR3 protein comes from TCRdb applying MiXCR to the multiplex PCR reads. Of hundreds of thousands of distinct CDR3 sequences listed, just over 35% are singletons. About this clonotype: This clone may be a read error of a much larger clone one base away.

The CDR3 totals 14 residues. Germline assignment: CDR1 SSHAT and CDR2 FNYEAQ (reference sequence). This receptor was taken from a woman in her forties with Graves' hyperthyroidism. Sequenced input: blood. The chain combines TRBV7-7 with TRBJ2-2; no definite D call. The CDR3 DNA reads as TGTGCTAGCAGCTCGACCTCGGACACCGGGGAGCTGTTTTTT. Its translation is CASSSTSDTGELFF.